A selection of T cell receptor beta chains follows, all from one sample in a study of blood T cells in healthy people across ages. Via MiXCR, TCRdb re-called the 5' RACE reads, giving one row per CDR3 protein. Counted here are roughly 800,000 distinct CDR3 sequences, about three fifths occurring once; the ten biggest clones make up roughly 20%. Input material: blood. Every receptor here comes from a man between 25 and 39 years old in good health. CDR3s include the opening cysteine and the closing phenylalanine or tryptophan. Each record gives: D gene, J gene, V gene, clone size, CDR3 DNA, CDR3 protein. The D gene is left open where the match is weak. Clone size is stated in some rows and not others, as once, few, many or a class when expanded.

d_gene: NA; j_gene: TRBJ2-1; v_gene: TRBV20-1; abundance: NA; CDR3nt: TGCAGTGCTAGAGGGGGACGAGGTTCCGGCAATGAGCAGTTCTTC; CDR3aa: CSARGGRGSGNEQFF
d_gene: TRBD2; j_gene: TRBJ2-1; v_gene: TRBV7-2; abundance: NA; CDR3nt: TGTGCCACTATGGGTTGGGGGGGATACCCGAGCTCCTACAATGAGCAGTTCTTC; CDR3aa: CATMGWGGYPSSYNEQFF
d_gene: NA; j_gene: TRBJ2-7; v_gene: TRBV20-1; abundance: NA; CDR3nt: TGCAGTGCCCCCCGAACTGAAAACTACGAGCAGTACTTC; CDR3aa: CSAPRTENYEQYF
d_gene: NA; j_gene: TRBJ2-2; v_gene: TRBV28; abundance: few; CDR3nt: TGTGCCAGCCCAACTCCTACCGGGGAGCTGTTTTTT; CDR3aa: CASPTPTGELFF
d_gene: NA; j_gene: TRBJ2-3; v_gene: TRBV5-1; abundance: NA; CDR3nt: TGCGCCAGCAGCCCATGGGAGCGGACCACAGATACGCAGTATTTT; CDR3aa: CASSPWERTTDTQYF
d_gene: NA; j_gene: TRBJ1-2; v_gene: TRBV7-2; abundance: once; CDR3nt: TGTGCCAGCAGATCTACGCCAGGGGTCGGCTACACCTTC; CDR3aa: CASRSTPGVGYTF
d_gene: TRBD2; j_gene: TRBJ2-1; v_gene: TRBV27; abundance: NA; CDR3nt: TGTGCCAGCAGTCTTCCGGGACTAGCGTCGATCAATGAGCAGTTCTTC; CDR3aa: CASSLPGLASINEQFF
d_gene: NA; j_gene: TRBJ1-2; v_gene: TRBV7-9; abundance: NA; CDR3nt: TGTGCCAGCGACCGGCCGGACACATACTACTATGGCTACACCTTC; CDR3aa: CASDRPDTYYYGYTF
d_gene: TRBD1; j_gene: TRBJ1-4; v_gene: TRBV3-1; abundance: NA; CDR3nt: TGTGCCAGCCGGGGGACAGCGCAAAATGAAAAACTGTTTTTT; CDR3aa: CASRGTAQNEKLFF
d_gene: NA; j_gene: TRBJ2-5; v_gene: TRBV2; abundance: NA; CDR3nt: TGTGCCAGCAGCACTGACAGGTTCCAAGAGACCCAGTACTTC; CDR3aa: CASSTDRFQETQYF
d_gene: TRBD1; j_gene: TRBJ1-2; v_gene: TRBV29-1; abundance: NA; CDR3nt: TGCAGCGTTGTTGTGACAGGGAGAGGTTACACCTTC; CDR3aa: CSVVVTGRGYTF
d_gene: NA; j_gene: TRBJ2-7; v_gene: TRBV6-5; abundance: NA; CDR3nt: TGTGCCAGCAGGGGGGGTGAGACCTACGAGCAGTACTTC; CDR3aa: CASRGGETYEQYF
d_gene: NA; j_gene: TRBJ2-3; v_gene: TRBV10-3; abundance: NA; CDR3nt: TGTGCCATCAGTCAAGGCCCTCGGGGGTCTCCTGGTGCAGATACGCAGTATTTT; CDR3aa: CAISQGPRGSPGADTQYF
d_gene: NA; j_gene: TRBJ2-7; v_gene: TRBV29-1; abundance: NA; CDR3nt: TGCAGCGGCTTGACCGACCGCTCCTACGAGCAGTACTTC; CDR3aa: CSGLTDRSYEQYF